The entry below gives a single TCR beta chain sequence along with its context. Since a much larger clone is just one base distant, this may be a read error. A first 10-cycle multiplex round used 32 V-gene and 13 J-gene primers on TCR beta CDR3. TCRdb analysed the multiplex PCR reads with MiXCR anew, one entry per CDR3 protein. The repertoire holds 2,000 to 3,000 distinct CDR3 sequences, 20% to 30% seen once, with roughly 11% in the top ten. The CDR3 is 12 amino acids. Germline CDR1 and CDR2: SGHDT and YYEEEE. The sample is drawn from a study of immune heterogeneity within non-small cell lung tumors. Study-level background: The tumor set comprised several squamous cell carcinomas and 9 to 10 non-squamous carcinomas (plus 1 not otherwise specified).

Template was bulk tumor genomic DNA, around 600 ng per sample. The authors collected several far-apart biopsies from each primary tumor during surgery. Curative surgery was performed on patients who had untreated, newly diagnosed non-small cell lung cancer. A total of approximately 15 patients with newly diagnosed non-small cell lung cancer, all of whom were undergoing surgery with curative intent, made up the donors. The sequencing input was lung tumor tissue. The V and J genes are TRBV5-6 and TRBJ1-2; no definite D call. The sequence was obtained from a man aged 35-49 years with non-small cell lung cancer. The CDR3 sequence: CANSPRNYGYTF. CDR3 coding DNA: TGTGCCAACAGCCCCCGGAACTATGGCTACACCTTC.